A single sample gave rise to the 8 T cell receptor beta chains below, sequenced in a study of OX40 agonist ivuxolimab in advanced cancers. Data came from immunoSEQ multiplex PCR; TCRdb stores just in-frame clones and leaves some out. The sample holds 45,000 to 60,000 clones, about 88% seen once. The sample here was CD4+ or CD8+ T cells sorted from blood, taken in a trial of the OX40 agonist ivuxolimab. These receptors were obtained from an adult with an advanced solid tumor such as melanoma, head and neck, liver or kidney cancer.

By share of the sample, this clone is medium-sized. The V and J genes are TRBV19 and TRBJ2-3; no firm D call. Trimming pared 5 bases from V and 4 bases from J, leaving 7 bases between. The CDR3 covers 12 residues. CDR1 and CDR2 (germline): LNHDA, SQIVND (reference sequence). CDR3 loop: CASSLAADTQYF. The CDR3 coding sequence is TGTGCCAGTAGTCTGGCGGCAGATACGCAGTATTTT.

In its sample, this clone was seen a few times. The CDR3, as DNA: TGTGCCACCAGCAAAGGACAGTCCTACGAGCAGTACTTC. As protein: CATSKGQSYEQYF. The genes are TRBV15 and TRBJ2-7; D is perhaps TRBD1 (6 bases). The CDR3 is 13 amino acids. The V gene's germline CDR1 is LNHNV and CDR2 YYDKDF (reference sequence). V was trimmed by 4 bases and J by 1 base, leaving 8 bases between them.

This clone occurred a few times. The gene calls are TRBV18 and TRBJ2-7, with D uncertain. V lost 1 base and J 2 bases, leaving 12 bases between the germline ends. Germline CDR1 KGHSH, CDR2 LQKENI. The CDR3 sequence is 15 residues long. The chain's CDR3 is CASSPLEVSTYEQYF. Here the CDR3 DNA reads TGTGCCAGCTCACCACTTGAAGTCAGTACCTACGAGCAGTACTTC.

The chain combines TRBV10-3 with TRBJ1-1, with unresolved D. Germline V gene data show CDR1 as ENHRY and CDR2 as SYGVKD. Trimming left V 6 bases short and J 1 base short, with 6 bases between. The CDR3 has 12 residues. This CDR3 reads CAIRGRNTEAFF. CDR3 DNA: TGTGCCATCAGGGGCAGGAACACTGAAGCTTTCTTT.

The chain is built from TRBV30 and TRBJ2-2; D is ambiguous. Germline V CDR1 and CDR2: GTSNPN, SVGIG (reference sequence). This CDR3 has 10 amino acids. The V and J ends lost 4 bases and 5 bases respectively, with 2 bases between them. The CDR3 nucleotides read TGTGCCTGGATGACCGGGGAGCTGTTTTTT. Its translation: CAWMTGELFF.

V is TRBV19 and J is TRBJ2-2; no definite D call. The V gene's germline CDR1 is LNHDA and CDR2 SQIVND (reference sequence). V lost 6 bases, J lost 0 bases, and 11 bases lay in between. The CDR3 is 15 amino acids. The DNA for the CDR3 is TGTGCCAGTAGGCTGGGTGAAACGAACACCGGGGAGCTGTTTTTT. As protein: CASRLGETNTGELFF.

There are a few counts of this clone. The chain couples TRBV5-1 to TRBJ2-2; 8 positions agree with TRBD1. Per germline, CDR1 SGHRS and CDR2 YFSETQ. The J segment lost 1 base and the V segment lost 2 bases, leaving 10 bases of the junction unmatched. The CDR3 is made up of 18 amino acids. The DNA of the CDR3 is TGCGCCAGCAGCTTCTCACTTAGGACAGGGCAGAACACCGGGGAGCTGTTTTTT. This gives the protein CASSFSLRTGQNTGELFF.

The chain joins TRBV28 to TRBJ2-2, with 10 nucleotides matching TRBD1. With V trimmed by 6 bases and J by 5 bases, 9 bases remained unmatched. CDR3 length: 16 amino acids. CDR1 and CDR2 (germline): MDHEN, SYDVKM. This CDR3 is CASRKTGTGDTGELFF. The CDR3 DNA follows: TGTGCCAGCAGAAAAACCGGGACAGGGGATACCGGGGAGCTGTTTTTT.